This TCR beta chain was captured in a study of technical replicates of blood from several donors. The data were produced by immunoSEQ multiplex PCR, yet TCRdb's version contains in-frame clones alone and is incomplete. Altogether about 64,000 clones are present, approximately 86% being singletons, with the ten largest covering 5.1%. The germline V gene encodes CDR1 SGHTA and CDR2 FQGNSA. V gave up 2 bases and J gave up 1 base; unmatched junction bases: 5. The CDR3 is made up of 16 amino acids. This receptor was obtained from a human donor in good health. Some clones in this sample may be carry-over from other donors' samples. The chain employs TRBV7-2 and TRBJ2-5; 9 bases map to TRBD2. The sample taken for sequencing was PBMCs. CDR3 protein: CASSLRLAGLQETQYF. The CDR3 DNA sequence: TGTGCCAGCAGCTTAAGGCTAGCGGGACTCCAAGAGACCCAGTACTTC.